This entry is about one T cell receptor (beta chain). The target of this receptor is not known. Base qualities are missing; no much larger clone stands one base away. The time point tag for this specimen amounts to: baseline before first vaccination. Vaccinee samples were obtained from the UK trials COV001 and COV002, which included a single-blind randomized controlled phase 2/3 trial of AZD1222 (ChAdOx1 nCoV-19) in healthy adults. For TCRbeta chain sequencing, PBMC samples were collected from trial participants at day 0 and at day 28 after the second dose. The record originates from a study of T cell responses to AZD1222 COVID-19 vaccine (dated by TCRdb to the early 2020s). Background on the whole study: AZD1222 recipients whose second dose came at about 4 weeks and those whose second dose came at about 12 weeks were combined into one group, since spike-specific TCR depth and breadth did not differ between the two schedules. Trial participants were enrolled by age into 18-55, 56-69 and 70-plus year subgroups, with roughly 150, 30 and 60 TCR-sequenced participants respectively. TCR sequencing covered approximately 230 trial participants: about 210 given two doses of AZD1222 and about 26 given two doses of MenACWY control vaccine.

The CDR3 regions of human TCRbeta chains were subjected to immunosequencing. As for the authors' bioinformatics: TCRs in the repertoires were compared against a reference library of SARS-CoV-2-specific TCRs that had been generated with the MIRA antigen-specificity platform. Breadth was defined as the fraction of unique TCRs that were SARS-CoV-2-associated, and depth was defined as the fraction of total T cells that were SARS-CoV-2-associated. Using the MIRA data, every spike-specific TCR was mapped to the spike region that the TCR reacted to and assigned to either a CD4 or a CD8 class. Log10-transformed breadth and depth values were compared by one-way ANOVA with Sidak's multiple comparisons tests. The clones in this table, taken by TCRdb from immuneACCESS, are in-frame only. Not every clone is retained; where verified, under half of the shortfall comes from an unresolved V gene, and the cause of the rest is unknown. V and J calls and clone size are copied from that table; D and trimming were computed from the DNA. Present in this sample are 180,000 or so clones, 85% to 95% of which were seen just once. About 0.6% of the sample lies in the top ten.

The germline V gene gives CDR1 as MNHEY and CDR2 as SVGAGI. Taken from cysteine to phenylalanine, the CDR3 has 15 residues. Kept here is only the CDR3 DNA, which spans 45 bases and is read in frame from base 1. V loses 2 bases of germline sequence and J loses 7 bases, and the interval between the two ends is 15 bases. The paper's findings and limits, for the study overall: Conclusions about previously exposed vaccinees were limited because only a handful of AZD1222 recipients were SARS-CoV-2 seropositive at baseline. Spike-specific TCR breadth and depth rose significantly after two AZD1222 doses compared with day 0 and with MenACWY recipients. Participants were mostly white British and included more females than males, and it was suggested by the authors that clonal diversity may have been underestimated. Because no day 14 peak-response samples were available, repertoires were characterized only after the peak T cell response. In the small 56-69-year group, the increase in depth fell short of significance, most likely because of low power. The vaccine-associated CD4 TCRs covered the entire spike protein, and the dominant responses fell in regions 160-218 and 743-854. Epitopes outside the regions mutated in the B.1.351 and B.1.1.7 variants were reportedly recognized by nearly half of the unique spike-specific TCRs.

Source: peripheral blood, taken on day 0 of AZD1222 vaccination. The chain links TRBV6-5 with TRBJ2-1; the D region possibly corresponds to TRBD2 (5 bases align). The TCR sequence derives from an adult in good health. The bases are TGTGCCAGCAGTTACCCCCGAGGGTTGGGAAATGAGCAGTTCTTC. Its translation reads: CASSYPRGLGNEQFF.